This is a list of T cell receptor beta chains from one sample in a study of cytotoxic CD8 clonotypes in ibrutinib-treated CLL. Sequencing used immunoSEQ multiplex PCR; TCRdb keeps in-frame clones, though not all of them. The sample lists tens of thousands of clones; roughly 85% were seen once. The sequencing here drew on PBMCs, taken after 24 months of ibrutinib treatment. The receptor set was obtained from a human donor with chronic lymphocytic leukemia. CDR3s include the opening cysteine and the closing phenylalanine or tryptophan. Fields, in order: clone size, V gene, CDR3 length, J gene, D gene, CDR3 DNA, CDR3 protein. A D gene is named only where the DNA matches it firmly. Clone size appears in some rows only: once, few, many, or a class for an expanded clone.

>-|TRBV29-1|12|TRBJ1-1|-
TGCAGCGGGGACGGGGGAGACACTGAAGCTTTCTTT
CSGDGGDTEAFF
>-|TRBV2|15|TRBJ2-3|TRBD2
TGTGCCAGCGGGGATCCCCGAGCGGGAGGCGGTACGCAGTATTTT
CASGDPRAGGGTQYF
>-|TRBV12-5|14|TRBJ2-2|-
TGTGCTAGTGGACTTGGACAGCCCACCGGGGAGCTGTTTTTT
CASGLGQPTGELFF
>-|TRBV5-4|14|TRBJ1-5|-
TGTGCCAGCAGCCAAGAGTACGACAATCAGCCCCAGCATTTT
CASSQEYDNQPQHF
>few|TRBV5-1|13|TRBJ1-6|-
TGCGCCAGCAGCTTGGAGGGGAATTCACCCCTCCACTTT
CASSLEGNSPLHF
>-|TRBV6-6|14|TRBJ1-1|-
TGTGCCAGCAGTCCCCTAAGGGGGAGCGCTGAAGCTTTCTTT
CASSPLRGSAEAFF
>-|TRBV6-6|15|TRBJ1-1|TRBD1
TGTGCCAGCAGTACCCGGGACAGGGGTTTTGCTGAAGCTTTCTTT
CASSTRDRGFAEAFF
>-|TRBV7-2|16|TRBJ2-3|TRBD2
TGTGCCAGCAGCTCAGGACTAGCGGGGGGCACAGATACGCAGTATTTT
CASSSGLAGGTDTQYF
>few|TRBV10-3|15|TRBJ1-5|TRBD1
TGTGCCATCAGTGATTCGGACAGGGGTTATCAGCCCCAGCATTTT
CAISDSDRGYQPQHF
>once|TRBV6-5|13|TRBJ2-3|TRBD2
TGTGCCAGCAGATTAGCGGGGACAGATACGCAGTATTTT
CASRLAGTDTQYF
>-|TRBV30|18|TRBJ1-2|-
TGTGCCTGGAGTGAGTTGGCGAATGGGAGGGGGGCTAACTATGGCTACACCTTC
CAWSELANGRGANYGYTF
>-|TRBV19|13|TRBJ2-7|-
TGTGCCAGTAGTACCGGGACTCTCAATGAGCAGTACTTC
CASSTGTLNEQYF
>-|TRBV9|15|TRBJ2-2|TRBD1
TGTGCCAGCAGCGTAGCCGGGACAGGGACCGGGGAGCTGTTTTTT
CASSVAGTGTGELFF
>-|TRBV9|15|TRBJ2-3|-
TGTGCCAGCAGCGGTCGAACTACGGGGCAGGGTACGCAGTATTTT
CASSGRTTGQGTQYF
>-|TRBV6-5|15|TRBJ1-1|-
TGTGCCAGCAGTTACAACCTCTTCACGGACTTTGAAGCTTTCTTT
CASSYNLFTDFEAFF
>once|TRBV5-6|17|TRBJ1-6|-
TGTGCCAGCAGCTTGTTCGGGGGGCAGTCCTATAATTCACCCCTCCACTTT
CASSLFGGQSYNSPLHF
>-|TRBV7-8|14|TRBJ2-7|-
TGTGCCAGCAGCTTAGGTCTCCTCTCCTACGAGCAGTACTTC
CASSLGLLSYEQYF
>-|TRBV7-2|19|TRBJ1-3|TRBD1
TGTGCCAGCAGCTTAGAGCCCGGGACAGGGGAGCTATGGGGAAACACCATATATTTT
CASSLEPGTGELWGNTIYF
>few|TRBV11-2|15|TRBJ2-7|-
TGTGCCAGCAGCTTAGAGGCCGGAATTGGGATGGGGCAGTACTTC
CASSLEAGIGMGQYF
>-|TRBV5-4|13|TRBJ2-1|-
TGTGCCAGCAGCTTGGACAGATACAATGAGCAGTTCTTC
CASSLDRYNEQFF
>-|TRBV5-4|15|TRBJ2-7|TRBD1
TGTGCCAGCAGTCCCGACAGGGCATTTCCCTACGAGCAGTACTTC
CASSPDRAFPYEQYF
>-|TRBV11-2|14|TRBJ1-2|TRBD1
TGTGCCAGCAGACAGGGACAGGGGAGTAATGGCTACACCTTC
CASRQGQGSNGYTF
>-|TRBV4-1|17|TRBJ2-7|TRBD1
TGCGCCAGCAGCCACCCAAACCCGGACAGGGCAATTTACGAGCAGTACTTC
CASSHPNPDRAIYEQYF
>-|TRBV5-4|14|TRBJ1-1|-
TGTGCCAGCAGCCAGGACCCAACGAACACTGAAGCTTTCTTT
CASSQDPTNTEAFF
>once|TRBV4-1|13|TRBJ1-1|-
TGCGCCAGCAGCCAAGGGGTAGCCACTGAAGCTTTCTTT
CASSQGVATEAFF
>-|TRBV5-1|15|TRBJ1-1|-
TGCGCCAGCAGCGCGACACAGGGAATTATCGCTGAAGCTTTCTTT
CASSATQGIIAEAFF
>-|TRBV19|15|TRBJ2-5|-
TGTGCCAGTAGTATCGCTAGCCCTAACTACGGGACCCAGTACTTC
CASSIASPNYGTQYF
>once|TRBV6-5|14|TRBJ2-1|-
TGTGCCAGCAGCCGTTTGGGGGCCGATACTGAGCAGTTCTTC
CASSRLGADTEQFF
>-|TRBV18|15|TRBJ2-7|-
TGTGCCAGCTCACCACAGGAGGCCAGGGGCTACGAGCAGTACTTC
CASSPQEARGYEQYF
>medium-sized|TRBV27|13|TRBJ2-1|-
TGTGCCAGCAGTACTAGCCGGGTAAATGAGCAGTTCTTC
CASSTSRVNEQFF
>-|TRBV9|15|TRBJ1-4|-
TGTGCCAGCAGCGTAGATTCGGGACCGGGAGAAAAACTGTTTTTT
CASSVDSGPGEKLFF
>-|TRBV5-1|14|TRBJ1-4|-
TGCGCCAGCACAAACCAGGGTACTAATGAAAAACTGTTTTTT
CASTNQGTNEKLFF
>-|TRBV5-1|17|TRBJ1-3|TRBD1
TGCGCCAGCAGCCGTATGACCGGGACAGGGACGGATGACACCATATATTTT
CASSRMTGTGTDDTIYF
>few|TRBV10-3|12|TRBJ1-1|-
TGTGCCATCAAAGGGTCCGGCACTGAAGCTTTCTTT
CAIKGSGTEAFF
>-|TRBV7-7|12|TRBJ2-5|-
TGTGCTAGCAGCCACCTTTTTGAGACCCAGTACTTC
CASSHLFETQYF
>-|TRBV6-1|15|TRBJ1-2|-
TGTGCCAGCAGTGGGTTTTCATCAGGGACCTATGGCTACACCTTC
CASSGFSSGTYGYTF
>-|TRBV5-1|15|TRBJ2-1|TRBD2
TGCGCCAGCAGCTGGAGGACTAGCGGAGACAATGAGCAGTTCTTC
CASSWRTSGDNEQFF
>-|TRBV6-4|13|TRBJ2-1|-
TGTGCCAGCAGTGACTCGGGGGAAAATGAGCAGTTCTTC
CASSDSGENEQFF
>-|TRBV19|16|TRBJ2-3|-
TGTGCCAGTAGAACTACAGGGTCCCCCGACACAGATACGCAGTATTTT
CASRTTGSPDTDTQYF
>-|TRBV14|16|TRBJ1-4|-
TGTGCCAGCAGCCAAGATTCAGATCCCTTCGGGGAAAAACTGTTTTTT
CASSQDSDPFGEKLFF
>once|TRBV29-1|15|TRBJ1-4|TRBD1
TGCAGCGTCGCGTACCAGGGGGCGCCTGGAGAAAAACTGTTTTTT
CSVAYQGAPGEKLFF
>few|TRBV5-1|14|TRBJ2-7|TRBD1
TGCGCCAGCAGCTTAGGCAGGGGGCTCAACGAGCAGTACTTC
CASSLGRGLNEQYF
>-|TRBV12-2|14|TRBJ2-1|-
TGTGCAAGTCGCTCTACGGACAGGGTTCATGAGCAGTTCTTC
CASRSTDRVHEQFF
>-|TRBV11-2|18|TRBJ2-3|TRBD2
TGTGCCAGCAGCTTATGGGGACTAGCGGGGGGGAGCACAGATACGCAGTATTTT
CASSLWGLAGGSTDTQYF
>-|TRBV19|14|TRBJ1-4|-
TGTGCCAGTAGTCAGGGCACAACTAATGAAAAACTGTTTTTT
CASSQGTTNEKLFF
>-|TRBV11-1|14|TRBJ1-2|TRBD1
TGTGCCAGCAGCCCCGGACAGGGGCGCTATGGCTACACCTTC
CASSPGQGRYGYTF
>once|TRBV6-5|15|TRBJ1-5|TRBD1
TGTGCCAGCAGTATAGGGGGCCTGGGCAATCAGCCCCAGCATTTT
CASSIGGLGNQPQHF
>-|TRBV9|15|TRBJ1-2|-
TGTGCCAGCAGCTCCGACATCCTGGGGGTATATGGCTACACCTTC
CASSSDILGVYGYTF
>-|TRBV10-2|17|TRBJ2-3|TRBD2
TGCGCCAGCAGCGGGGGACTAGCGGGGGGTAGCACAGATACGCAGTATTTT
CASSGGLAGGSTDTQYF
>-|TRBV5-1|17|TRBJ2-7|TRBD1
TGCGCCAGCAGCGCAGTTCCCTGGACAGGGGGATCCTACGAGCAGTACTTC
CASSAVPWTGGSYEQYF
>once|TRBV7-2|15|TRBJ1-2|-
TGTGCCAGCAGCTTAGTCGGCGTTGGGGACTATGGCTACACCTTC
CASSLVGVGDYGYTF
>-|TRBV4-1|13|TRBJ2-1|-
TGCGCCAGCAGCCCCGGGGGCTACAATGAGCAGTTCTTC
CASSPGGYNEQFF
>-|TRBV5-1|15|TRBJ1-1|-
TGCGCCAGCAGCAGGGGAGCCTCCGTCCCTGAGGAAGCTTTCTTT
CASSRGASVPEEAFF